A selection of T cell receptor beta chains follows, all from one sample in a study of cytotoxic CD8 clonotypes in ibrutinib-treated CLL. Generated by immunoSEQ multiplex PCR, the TCRdb table keeps only in-frame clones and is missing some. The data contain under 200,000 clones, 81% of them seen just once; the ten biggest clones take up 2% to 2.5%. The source material was PBMCs, sampled after 12 months of ibrutinib treatment. The receptors originated from a human donor with chronic lymphocytic leukemia. Both conserved end residues are part of each CDR3. D genes are given only for firm matches. Where a row states a size, it is once, few, many or the class of an expanded clone; other rows omit it.

TRBV29-1	.	.	TRBJ2-5	TGCAGCGTCCTACCCCTACCGGGACACCTCCTTTCGGAGACCCAGTACTTC	CSVLPLPGHLLSETQYF
TRBV7-2	.	TRBD2	TRBJ2-1	TGTGCCAGCAGCTTGGCGGGGGACAATGAGCAGTTCTTC	CASSLAGDNEQFF
TRBV6-5	few	.	TRBJ2-2	TGTGCCAGCAGTTACAGGCAGCGCACCGGGGAGCTGTTTTTT	CASSYRQRTGELFF
TRBV7-7	.	.	TRBJ1-4	TGTGCCAGCAGCCGATGGGGCCGAGATGAAAAACTGTTTTTT	CASSRWGRDEKLFF
TRBV5-6	.	.	TRBJ2-1	TGTGCCAGCAGCTTGCGCCGTGATGAGCAGTTCTTC	CASSLRRDEQFF
TRBV2	.	TRBD1	TRBJ1-2	TGTGCCAGCAGCCCCTACCCCCAGGGGGTAGACTATGGCTACACCTTC	CASSPYPQGVDYGYTF
TRBV7-9	.	.	TRBJ2-7	TGTGCCAGCAGCCGAATTACAGGTAACGAGCAGTACTTC	CASSRITGNEQYF
TRBV19	.	.	TRBJ2-7	TGTGCCAGTAGTATCGCCTCCAGGGGCGCCGAGCAGTACTTC	CASSIASRGAEQYF
TRBV7-2	.	TRBD2	TRBJ2-5	TGTGCCAGCAGACGCGGGACTAGGCAAGAGACCCAGTACTTC	CASRRGTRQETQYF
TRBV28	.	TRBD1	TRBJ2-7	TGTGCCAGCCAGGGACAGGTCCCCTACGAGCAGTACTTC	CASQGQVPYEQYF
TRBV28	.	.	TRBJ2-7	TGTGCCAGCAGTTTGCGGTACGAGCAGTACTTC	CASSLRYEQYF
TRBV18	few	TRBD2	TRBJ2-1	TGTGCCAGCTCGTTAGCGGGAGGCGGCAATGAGCAGTTCTTC	CASSLAGGGNEQFF
TRBV19	.	TRBD1	TRBJ2-1	TGTGCCAGTAGTCCTCCGGGACAGGGAAGGGATGAGCAGTTCTTC	CASSPPGQGRDEQFF
TRBV28	.	TRBD1	TRBJ1-2	TGTGCCAGCAGTTGGGACAGGGGGTACTATGGCTACACCTTC	CASSWDRGYYGYTF
TRBV11-2	few	TRBD1	TRBJ1-6	TGTGCCAGCAGCCCCTACGGGACAGATAATTCACCCCTCCACTTT	CASSPYGTDNSPLHF
TRBV5-4	.	.	TRBJ2-6	TGTGCCAGCAGCTTGGACCGGTACTCTGGGGCCAACGTCCTGACTTTC	CASSLDRYSGANVLTF
TRBV5-1	.	TRBD2	TRBJ2-5	TGCGCCAGCAGCTTGACTAGCGGAGTGGAGACCCAGTACTTC	CASSLTSGVETQYF
TRBV11-2	.	.	TRBJ2-5	TGTGCCAGCAGCTTAGAGTCCACTAGCAGGCAGACCCAGTACTTC	CASSLESTSRQTQYF
TRBV28	.	TRBD1	TRBJ1-4	TGTGCCAGCAGTGCCACAGGGGGCTCGGTTGAAAAACTGTTTTTT	CASSATGGSVEKLFF
TRBV5-1	once	.	TRBJ1-4	TGCGCCAGCAGCTTGATGCAGGGTAGGGGGGAAAAACTGTTTTTT	CASSLMQGRGEKLFF
TRBV28	.	TRBD2	TRBJ2-2	TGTGCCAGCAGTGTCGGGGGGACGAACACCGGGGAGCTGTTTTTT	CASSVGGTNTGELFF
TRBV5-4	.	.	TRBJ1-1	TGTGCCAGCAGCTTTGACAGGGAAGCTTTCTTT	CASSFDREAFF
TRBV6-6	once	.	TRBJ1-3	TGTGCCAGCAGTTACGGAGGCTCTGGAAACACCATATATTTT	CASSYGGSGNTIYF
TRBV9	.	TRBD2	TRBJ2-3	TGTGCCAGCAGCCCGAGACTAGCGGTTAGCACAGATACGCAGTATTTT	CASSPRLAVSTDTQYF
TRBV6-5	once	.	TRBJ1-5	TGTGCCAGCAGTTATTCGATGGAGCAGCCCCAGCATTTT	CASSYSMEQPQHF
TRBV9	few	.	TRBJ1-5	TGTGCCAGCAGCCCGACATCGTATAGCAATCAGCCCCAGCATTTT	CASSPTSYSNQPQHF
TRBV6-1	.	TRBD2	TRBJ2-7	TGTGCCAGCAGTGCCGGGACTAGCGTCTACGAGCAGTACTTC	CASSAGTSVYEQYF
TRBV28	.	.	TRBJ2-1	TGTGCCAGCAGTTTCGCGGGGCTGGCCTACAATGAGCAGTTCTTC	CASSFAGLAYNEQFF
TRBV28	.	TRBD1	TRBJ2-7	TGTGCCAGCAGTTTAATGTGGGACAGGGTCAGGCACGAGCAGTACTTC	CASSLMWDRVRHEQYF
TRBV5-4	.	.	TRBJ1-1	TGTGCCAGCAGCTTGGGGACCGGGCGAGGAGCTTTCTTT	CASSLGTGRGAFF